The present TCR beta chain was sequenced within a study of cytotoxic CD8 clonotypes in ibrutinib-treated CLL. Study-wide context: The subjects consisted of eleven to twelve relapsed/refractory and roughly 15 treatment-naive individuals, with around 17 IGHV unmutated.

The planned depth of sequencing spanned 1 in 200,000 to 1 in 1 million T cells. Generated by immunoSEQ multiplex PCR, the TCRdb table keeps only in-frame clones and is missing some. The sample comprises approximately 70,000 clones, 90% of which are singletons, and approximately 3.1% rests with the top ten. The CDR3 runs 16 residues. V lost 3 bases to trimming and J lost 1 base; unmatched junction nucleotides: 4. In germline, CDR1 is SQVTM, CDR2 ANQGSEA. The authors obtained around 2 micrograms of genomic DNA from cryopreserved PBMCs for TCR beta libraries. The rearrangement uses TRBV29-1 and TRBJ2-6, with 9 nucleotides matching TRBD1. Sample: PBMCs, taken after 12 months of ibrutinib treatment. This TCR derives from a human donor with chronic lymphocytic leukemia. CDR3 bases: TGCAGCGTTGAGCACAGGGGGCTATCTGGGGCCAACGTCCTGACTTTC. Its translation is CSVEHRGLSGANVLTF.